This is a list of T cell receptor beta chains from one sample in a study of blood T cell repertoires in COVID-19. The method was immunoSEQ multiplex PCR; TCRdb's version includes in-frame clones alone and lacks a portion of them. The table has around 190,000 clones, approximately 85% seen once. The sequenced sample consisted of peripheral blood. These receptors came from a woman aged 55-69 years with acute or convalescent COVID-19. Each CDR3 is given with its conserved first and last residue. The D gene is left open where the match is weak. Clone size is not always given. Where it is, it says once, few, many or a class for expanded clones.

len: 11
abundance: NA
v_gene: TRBV24-1
j_gene: TRBJ1-3
d_gene: NA
CDR3aa: CATSAGNTIYF
CDR3nt: TGTGCCACCAGTGCAGGAAACACCATATATTTT

len: 12
abundance: NA
v_gene: TRBV18
j_gene: TRBJ1-5
d_gene: NA
CDR3aa: CASSPSGRPQHF
CDR3nt: TGTGCCAGCTCACCGTCTGGGCGGCCCCAGCATTTT

len: 16
abundance: NA
v_gene: TRBV19
j_gene: TRBJ2-5
d_gene: TRBD1
CDR3aa: CASSFGTGEDLETQYF
CDR3nt: TGTGCCAGTAGTTTCGGGACAGGGGAGGATCTAGAGACCCAGTACTTC

len: 15
abundance: NA
v_gene: TRBV5-1
j_gene: TRBJ2-7
d_gene: NA
CDR3aa: CASSLGGQPSYEQYF
CDR3nt: TGCGCCAGCAGCTTGGGGGGCCAGCCCTCCTACGAGCAGTACTTC

len: 15
abundance: NA
v_gene: TRBV29-1
j_gene: TRBJ1-2
d_gene: NA
CDR3aa: CSVEDPAGSNYGYTF
CDR3nt: TGCAGCGTTGAAGATCCGGCAGGGTCAAACTATGGCTACACCTTC

len: 14
abundance: NA
v_gene: TRBV2
j_gene: TRBJ1-1
d_gene: NA
CDR3aa: CASRSQGIGTEAFF
CDR3nt: TGTGCCAGCAGGTCACAGGGAATAGGCACTGAAGCTTTCTTT

len: 16
abundance: NA
v_gene: TRBV27
j_gene: TRBJ2-1
d_gene: TRBD2
CDR3aa: CAEVGPSGNNNNEQFF
CDR3nt: TGTGCCGAGGTGGGTCCTAGCGGGAATAATAACAATGAGCAGTTCTTC

len: 13
abundance: NA
v_gene: TRBV10-3
j_gene: TRBJ1-3
d_gene: NA
CDR3aa: CAIAGNLGNTIYF
CDR3nt: TGTGCCATCGCAGGGAATCTTGGAAACACCATATATTTT

len: 15
abundance: NA
v_gene: TRBV27
j_gene: TRBJ1-2
d_gene: NA
CDR3aa: CASSLSPRGIYGYTF
CDR3nt: TGTGCCAGCAGTTTATCCCCCCGGGGAATCTATGGCTACACCTTC

len: 13
abundance: NA
v_gene: TRBV7-2
j_gene: TRBJ1-5
d_gene: NA
CDR3aa: CASSAGLNQPQHF
CDR3nt: TGTGCCAGCAGCGCGGGCCTCAATCAGCCCCAGCATTTT

len: 13
abundance: NA
v_gene: TRBV6-5
j_gene: TRBJ1-5
d_gene: NA
CDR3aa: CASRTGSNQPQHF
CDR3nt: TGTGCCAGCAGAACAGGTAGCAATCAGCCCCAGCATTTT

len: 16
abundance: NA
v_gene: TRBV19
j_gene: TRBJ2-1
d_gene: TRBD1
CDR3aa: CASRPLWGTGDYEQFF
CDR3nt: TGTGCCAGTCGTCCCCTTTGGGGGACAGGGGACTATGAGCAGTTCTTC

len: 16
abundance: few
v_gene: TRBV21-1
j_gene: TRBJ2-1
d_gene: NA
CDR3aa: CASSTYLAGGSNEQFF
CDR3nt: TGTGCCAGCAGCACTTACCTGGCGGGGGGGAGCAATGAGCAGTTCTTC

len: 14
abundance: NA
v_gene: TRBV4-1
j_gene: TRBJ1-4
d_gene: NA
CDR3aa: CASSFIATNEKLFF
CDR3nt: TGCGCCAGCAGCTTCATTGCAACTAATGAAAAACTGTTTTTT

len: 15
abundance: once
v_gene: TRBV3-1/TRBV3-2
j_gene: TRBJ2-1
d_gene: NA
CDR3aa: CASSQRRDSYNEQFF
CDR3nt: TGTGCCAGCAGCCAGAGGCGGGACAGTTACAATGAGCAGTTCTTC

len: 12
abundance: NA
v_gene: TRBV12-3/TRBV12-4
j_gene: TRBJ2-1
d_gene: NA
CDR3aa: CASSSGGNEQFF
CDR3nt: TGTGCCAGCAGTTCCGGCGGGAATGAGCAGTTCTTC

len: 15
abundance: NA
v_gene: TRBV7-8
j_gene: TRBJ2-1
d_gene: NA
CDR3aa: CASSPTASSYNEQFF
CDR3nt: TGTGCCAGCAGCCCGACAGCCTCGTCGTACAATGAGCAGTTCTTC

len: 15
abundance: few
v_gene: TRBV6-2/TRBV6-3
j_gene: TRBJ1-3
d_gene: NA
CDR3aa: CASSYSGGAGNTIYF
CDR3nt: TGTGCCAGCAGTTACTCAGGCGGGGCTGGAAACACCATATATTTT

len: 13
abundance: NA
v_gene: TRBV11-2
j_gene: TRBJ1-2
d_gene: TRBD1
CDR3aa: CASSSQGDLGYTF
CDR3nt: TGTGCCAGCAGCTCCCAGGGGGACTTAGGCTACACCTTC

len: 14
abundance: NA
v_gene: TRBV18
j_gene: TRBJ2-1
d_gene: NA
CDR3aa: CASSPLAGDNEQFF
CDR3nt: TGTGCCAGCTCCCCGCTGGCGGGTGACAATGAGCAGTTCTTC

len: 15
abundance: few
v_gene: TRBV2
j_gene: TRBJ2-2
d_gene: TRBD2
CDR3aa: CASTREGGNTGELFF
CDR3nt: TGTGCCAGCACTAGGGAGGGCGGGAACACCGGGGAGCTGTTTTTT

len: 13
abundance: NA
v_gene: TRBV28
j_gene: TRBJ2-7
d_gene: NA
CDR3aa: CASRTGWAYEQYF
CDR3nt: TGTGCCAGCAGGACAGGATGGGCTTACGAGCAGTACTTC

len: 14
abundance: NA
v_gene: TRBV30
j_gene: TRBJ1-6
d_gene: NA
CDR3aa: CAWNTGGSNSPLHF
CDR3nt: TGTGCCTGGAACACCGGAGGGAGTAATTCACCCCTCCACTTT

len: 18
abundance: NA
v_gene: TRBV11-3
j_gene: TRBJ2-5
d_gene: TRBD2
CDR3aa: CASSLESMGLAGGETQYF
CDR3nt: TGTGCCAGCAGCTTAGAGTCTATGGGACTAGCGGGAGGAGAGACCCAGTACTTC

len: 18
abundance: NA
v_gene: TRBV10-1
j_gene: TRBJ2-3
d_gene: TRBD2
CDR3aa: CASSRGTSGSLSTDTQYF
CDR3nt: TGCGCCAGCAGCCGGGGGACTAGCGGGAGCTTATCCACAGATACGCAGTATTTT

len: 16
abundance: once
v_gene: TRBV28
j_gene: TRBJ2-4
d_gene: TRBD1
CDR3aa: CASSVRDRAAKNIQYF
CDR3nt: TGTGCCAGCAGTGTCCGGGACAGGGCTGCCAAAAACATTCAGTACTTC

len: 15
abundance: NA
v_gene: TRBV7-3
j_gene: TRBJ2-2
d_gene: TRBD2
CDR3aa: CASSLEAGAHGELFF
CDR3nt: TGTGCCAGCAGCTTAGAGGCGGGAGCCCACGGGGAGCTGTTTTTT

len: 16
abundance: NA
v_gene: TRBV7-9
j_gene: TRBJ1-2
d_gene: TRBD1
CDR3aa: CASSKAGTGGSYGYTF
CDR3nt: TGTGCCAGCAGCAAAGCCGGGACAGGGGGCAGCTATGGCTACACCTTC

len: 15
abundance: NA
v_gene: TRBV24-1
j_gene: TRBJ2-1
d_gene: NA
CDR3aa: CATSSRGAGYDEQFF
CDR3nt: TGTGCCACCAGTAGCAGGGGGGCGGGATATGATGAGCAGTTCTTC

len: 14
abundance: NA
v_gene: TRBV5-1
j_gene: TRBJ1-1
d_gene: NA
CDR3aa: CASRNTGYNTEAFF
CDR3nt: TGCGCCAGCAGAAATACAGGGTACAACACTGAAGCTTTCTTT

len: 14
abundance: NA
v_gene: TRBV10-3
j_gene: TRBJ1-1
d_gene: NA
CDR3aa: CAISGASLGTEAFF
CDR3nt: TGTGCCATCAGTGGGGCTTCCTTGGGCACTGAAGCTTTCTTT

len: 21
abundance: NA
v_gene: TRBV10-2
j_gene: TRBJ2-3
d_gene: NA
CDR3aa: CASSDSPYRFSDTRGTDTQYF
CDR3nt: TGCGCCAGCAGTGACTCTCCATATCGGTTTAGTGACACTCGAGGCACAGATACGCAGTATTTT

len: 13
abundance: NA
v_gene: TRBV29-1
j_gene: TRBJ1-4
d_gene: TRBD1
CDR3aa: CSVGGTGGEKLFF
CDR3nt: TGCAGCGTTGGAGGGACAGGGGGAGAAAAACTGTTTTTT

len: 18
abundance: NA
v_gene: TRBV4-1
j_gene: TRBJ2-6
d_gene: TRBD1
CDR3aa: CASSPRGQGAPGANVLTF
CDR3nt: TGCGCCAGCAGCCCCAGAGGACAGGGGGCACCTGGGGCCAACGTCCTGACTTTC

len: 12
abundance: NA
v_gene: TRBV18
j_gene: TRBJ1-1
d_gene: NA
CDR3aa: CASSPREAEAFF
CDR3nt: TGTGCCAGCTCACCCAGGGAGGCTGAAGCTTTCTTT

len: 18
abundance: NA
v_gene: TRBV7-8
j_gene: TRBJ2-5
d_gene: NA
CDR3aa: CASSLARLWASAQETQYF
CDR3nt: TGTGCCAGCAGCTTAGCCCGCCTTTGGGCTAGCGCGCAAGAGACCCAGTACTTC

len: 16
abundance: NA
v_gene: TRBV6-2/TRBV6-3
j_gene: TRBJ2-7
d_gene: TRBD2
CDR3aa: CASTPARLAVTYEQYF
CDR3nt: TGTGCCAGCACCCCCGCCCGGCTAGCGGTAACCTACGAGCAGTACTTC

len: 13
abundance: NA
v_gene: TRBV12-3/TRBV12-4
j_gene: TRBJ1-1
d_gene: NA
CDR3aa: CASSPRQNTEAFF
CDR3nt: TGTGCCAGCAGCCCCAGACAGAACACTGAAGCTTTCTTT

len: 12
abundance: NA
v_gene: TRBV7-9
j_gene: TRBJ2-3
d_gene: NA
CDR3aa: CASSAGLDTQYF
CDR3nt: TGTGCCAGCAGCGCCGGACTGGATACGCAGTATTTT

len: 16
abundance: NA
v_gene: TRBV30
j_gene: TRBJ1-3
d_gene: TRBD1
CDR3aa: CAWSAQGVSSGNTIYF
CDR3nt: TGTGCCTGGAGCGCACAGGGGGTGAGCTCTGGAAACACCATATATTTT

len: 15
abundance: NA
v_gene: TRBV7-3
j_gene: TRBJ2-2
d_gene: TRBD2
CDR3aa: CASSPGSGRSGELFF
CDR3nt: TGTGCCAGCAGCCCGGGTAGCGGGAGGTCCGGGGAGCTGTTTTTT

len: 12
abundance: NA
v_gene: TRBV10-3
j_gene: TRBJ2-7
d_gene: NA
CDR3aa: CAISGNGYEQYF
CDR3nt: TGTGCCATCAGTGGAAACGGTTACGAGCAGTACTTC

len: 15
abundance: NA
v_gene: TRBV18
j_gene: TRBJ1-4
d_gene: NA
CDR3aa: CASSPGGSTNEKLFF
CDR3nt: TGTGCCAGCTCACCCGGGGGGTCAACTAATGAAAAACTGTTTTTT

len: 14
abundance: NA
v_gene: TRBV29-1
j_gene: TRBJ1-1
d_gene: NA
CDR3aa: CSVVPYVGVTEAFF
CDR3nt: TGCAGCGTTGTCCCGTACGTAGGGGTCACTGAAGCTTTCTTT

len: 13
abundance: NA
v_gene: TRBV27
j_gene: TRBJ1-2
d_gene: TRBD1
CDR3aa: CASSWGQDYGYTF
CDR3nt: TGTGCCAGCAGTTGGGGACAGGACTATGGCTACACCTTC

len: 14
abundance: NA
v_gene: TRBV5-1
j_gene: TRBJ2-1
d_gene: TRBD1
CDR3aa: CASSFRQGAGEQFF
CDR3nt: TGCGCCAGCAGCTTTCGGCAGGGGGCGGGTGAGCAGTTCTTC

len: 14
abundance: NA
v_gene: TRBV27
j_gene: TRBJ2-3
d_gene: NA
CDR3aa: CASSLGQTGGTQYF
CDR3nt: TGTGCCAGCAGTTTGGGGCAGACCGGGGGTACGCAGTATTTT

len: 12
abundance: NA
v_gene: TRBV2
j_gene: TRBJ1-1
d_gene: NA
CDR3aa: CASTDRNTEAFF
CDR3nt: TGTGCCAGCACGGACAGGAACACTGAAGCTTTCTTT

len: 15
abundance: NA
v_gene: TRBV4-2
j_gene: TRBJ2-1
d_gene: TRBD2
CDR3aa: CASSQGSGTYNEQFF
CDR3nt: TGTGCCAGCAGCCAAGGTAGCGGGACCTACAATGAGCAGTTCTTC

len: 14
abundance: NA
v_gene: TRBV3-1/TRBV3-2
j_gene: TRBJ1-5
d_gene: NA
CDR3aa: CASSHSRTDQPQHF
CDR3nt: TGTGCCAGCAGCCATTCTAGGACAGATCAGCCCCAGCATTTT

len: 12
abundance: NA
v_gene: TRBV10-2
j_gene: TRBJ1-2
d_gene: NA
CDR3aa: CASSEVAAGYTF
CDR3nt: TGCGCCAGCAGTGAAGTAGCAGCTGGCTACACCTTC

len: 15
abundance: NA
v_gene: TRBV28
j_gene: TRBJ1-3
d_gene: NA
CDR3aa: CASSPGSPTGNTIYF
CDR3nt: TGTGCCAGCAGTCCAGGCAGCCCAACTGGAAACACCATATATTTT

len: 16
abundance: NA
v_gene: TRBV9
j_gene: TRBJ1-2
d_gene: TRBD1
CDR3aa: CASSLTSGTGGYGYTF
CDR3nt: TGTGCCAGCAGCCTTACTTCCGGGACAGGGGGCTATGGCTACACCTTC

len: 13
abundance: NA
v_gene: TRBV3-1/TRBV3-2
j_gene: TRBJ1-1
d_gene: NA
CDR3aa: CASSQDRSTEAFF
CDR3nt: TGTGCCAGCAGCCAAGATCGCAGCACTGAAGCTTTCTTT

len: 13
abundance: NA
v_gene: TRBV29-1
j_gene: TRBJ2-3
d_gene: NA
CDR3aa: CSVVKTSTDTQYF
CDR3nt: TGCAGCGTTGTTAAGACAAGCACAGATACGCAGTATTTT

len: 14
abundance: NA
v_gene: TRBV28
j_gene: TRBJ2-2
d_gene: TRBD2
CDR3aa: CASSSSGDTGELFF
CDR3nt: TGTGCCAGCAGTTCTAGCGGGGACACCGGGGAGCTGTTTTTT

len: 14
abundance: once
v_gene: TRBV5-1
j_gene: TRBJ2-5
d_gene: NA
CDR3aa: CASSNGLEQETQYF
CDR3nt: TGCGCCAGCAGCAATGGACTGGAACAAGAGACCCAGTACTTC

len: 14
abundance: NA
v_gene: TRBV11-3
j_gene: TRBJ2-3
d_gene: TRBD2
CDR3aa: CASSLGAGGDTQYF
CDR3nt: TGTGCCAGCAGCTTGGGTGCGGGGGGAGATACGCAGTATTTT

len: 15
abundance: NA
v_gene: TRBV6-5
j_gene: TRBJ1-6
d_gene: TRBD1
CDR3aa: CASSYSGTGSSPLHF
CDR3nt: TGTGCCAGCAGTTACAGCGGGACAGGGAGTTCACCCCTCCACTTT

len: 17
abundance: NA
v_gene: TRBV23-1
j_gene: TRBJ1-5
d_gene: TRBD1
CDR3aa: CASSQSPRGSSNQPQHF
CDR3nt: TGCGCCAGCAGTCAATCACCCAGGGGGAGTAGCAATCAGCCCCAGCATTTT